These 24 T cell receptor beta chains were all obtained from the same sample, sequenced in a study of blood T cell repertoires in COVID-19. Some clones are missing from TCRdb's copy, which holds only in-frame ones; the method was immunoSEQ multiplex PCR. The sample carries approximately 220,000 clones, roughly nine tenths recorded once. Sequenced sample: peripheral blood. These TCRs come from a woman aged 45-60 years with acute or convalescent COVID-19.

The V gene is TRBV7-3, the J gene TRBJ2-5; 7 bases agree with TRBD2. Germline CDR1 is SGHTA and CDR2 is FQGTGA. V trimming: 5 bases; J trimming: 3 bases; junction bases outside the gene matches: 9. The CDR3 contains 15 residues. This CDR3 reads CASSKGLYEKETQYF. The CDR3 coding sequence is TGTGCCAGCAGCAAGGGACTATACGAGAAAGAGACCCAGTACTTC.

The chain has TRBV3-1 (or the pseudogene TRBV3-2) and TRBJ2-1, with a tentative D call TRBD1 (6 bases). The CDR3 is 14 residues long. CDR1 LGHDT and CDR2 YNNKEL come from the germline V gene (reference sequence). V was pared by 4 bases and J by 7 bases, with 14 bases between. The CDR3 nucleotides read TGTGCCAGCAGCCGAAGGAACCAGGGGAATGAGCAGTTCTTC. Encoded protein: CASSRRNQGNEQFF.

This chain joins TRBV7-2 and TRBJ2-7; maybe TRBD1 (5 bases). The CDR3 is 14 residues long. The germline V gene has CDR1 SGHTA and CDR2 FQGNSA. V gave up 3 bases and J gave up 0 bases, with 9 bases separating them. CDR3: CASSFLDTSYEQYF. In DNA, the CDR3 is TGTGCCAGCAGCTTCCTGGACACCTCCTACGAGCAGTACTTC.

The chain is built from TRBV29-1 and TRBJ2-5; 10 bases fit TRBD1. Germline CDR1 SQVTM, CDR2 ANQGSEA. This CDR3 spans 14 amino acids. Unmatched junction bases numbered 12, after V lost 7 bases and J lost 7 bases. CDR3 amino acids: CSATLGTGEGTQYF. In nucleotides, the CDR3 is TGCAGCGCCACCCTCGGGACAGGGGAAGGGACCCAGTACTTC.

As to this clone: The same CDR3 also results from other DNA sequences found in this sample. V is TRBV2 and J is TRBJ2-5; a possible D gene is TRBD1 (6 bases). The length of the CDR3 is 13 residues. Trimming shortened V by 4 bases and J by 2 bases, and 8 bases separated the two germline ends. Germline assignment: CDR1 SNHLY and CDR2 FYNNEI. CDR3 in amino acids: CASSGQGQETQYF. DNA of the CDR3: TGTGCCAGCAGTGGTCAGGGGCAAGAGACCCAGTACTTC.

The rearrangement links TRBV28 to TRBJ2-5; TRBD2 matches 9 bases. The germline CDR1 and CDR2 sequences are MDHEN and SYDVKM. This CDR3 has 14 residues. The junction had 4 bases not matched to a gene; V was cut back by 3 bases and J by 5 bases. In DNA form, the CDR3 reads TGTGCCAGCAGTTTCGCGGGAGGGCGGGAGACCCAGTACTTC. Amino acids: CASSFAGGRETQYF.

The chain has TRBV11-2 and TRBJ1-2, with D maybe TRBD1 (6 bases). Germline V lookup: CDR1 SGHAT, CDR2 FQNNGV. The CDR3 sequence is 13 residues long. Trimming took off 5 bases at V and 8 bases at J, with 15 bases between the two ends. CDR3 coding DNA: TGTGCCAGCAGCCCCCGGAGGGGGGGAGGCTACACCTTC. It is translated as CASSPRRGGGYTF.

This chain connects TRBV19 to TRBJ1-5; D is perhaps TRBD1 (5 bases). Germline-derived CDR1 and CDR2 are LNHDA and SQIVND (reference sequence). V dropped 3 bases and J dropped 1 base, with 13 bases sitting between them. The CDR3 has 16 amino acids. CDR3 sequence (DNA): TGTGCCAGTAGTATTTCATGGGGCCGAAGCAATCAGCCCCAGCATTTT. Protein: CASSISWGRSNQPQHF.

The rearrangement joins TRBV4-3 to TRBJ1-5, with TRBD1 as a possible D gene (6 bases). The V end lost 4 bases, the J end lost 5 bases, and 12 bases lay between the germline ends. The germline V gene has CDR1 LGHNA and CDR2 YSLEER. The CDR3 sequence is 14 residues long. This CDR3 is CASSRRTEDQPQHF. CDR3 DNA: TGCGCCAGCAGCCGGAGGACAGAAGATCAGCCCCAGCATTTT.

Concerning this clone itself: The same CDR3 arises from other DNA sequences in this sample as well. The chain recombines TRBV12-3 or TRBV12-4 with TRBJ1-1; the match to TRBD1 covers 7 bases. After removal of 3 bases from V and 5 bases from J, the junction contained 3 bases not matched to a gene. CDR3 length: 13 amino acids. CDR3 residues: CASSFAGGTEAFF. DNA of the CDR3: TGTGCCAGCAGTTTCGCAGGGGGAACTGAAGCTTTCTTT.

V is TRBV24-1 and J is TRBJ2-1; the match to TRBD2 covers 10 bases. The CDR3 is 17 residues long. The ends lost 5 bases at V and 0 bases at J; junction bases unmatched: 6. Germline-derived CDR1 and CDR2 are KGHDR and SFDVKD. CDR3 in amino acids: CATSAGLAESSYNEQFF. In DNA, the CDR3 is TGTGCCACCAGTGCAGGACTAGCGGAGAGCTCCTACAATGAGCAGTTCTTC.

CDR3 bases: TGTGCCAGCAGCTTACGGGACTACTCCTACAATGAGCAGTTCTTC. Residues: CASSLRDYSYNEQFF. The chain recombines TRBV5-6 with TRBJ2-1; 7 bases match TRBD2. V lost 2 bases and J lost 0; bases outside the gene matches: 2. The CDR3 covers 15 residues. Per the germline V gene, CDR1 is SGHDT and CDR2 is YYEEEE.

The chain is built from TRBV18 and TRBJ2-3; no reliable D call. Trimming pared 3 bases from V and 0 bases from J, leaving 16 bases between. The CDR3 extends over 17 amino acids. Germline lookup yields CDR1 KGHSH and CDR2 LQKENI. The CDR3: CASSPYAGTPSTDTQYF. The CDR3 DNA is TGTGCCAGCTCACCCTATGCAGGAACCCCTAGCACAGATACGCAGTATTTT.

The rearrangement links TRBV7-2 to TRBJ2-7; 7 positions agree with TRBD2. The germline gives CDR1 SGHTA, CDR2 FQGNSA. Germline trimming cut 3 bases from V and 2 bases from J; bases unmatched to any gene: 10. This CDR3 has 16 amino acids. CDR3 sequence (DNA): TGTGCCAGCAGCTTCTTCGGTGGCGGGGGACCCTACGAGCAGTACTTC. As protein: CASSFFGGGGPYEQYF.

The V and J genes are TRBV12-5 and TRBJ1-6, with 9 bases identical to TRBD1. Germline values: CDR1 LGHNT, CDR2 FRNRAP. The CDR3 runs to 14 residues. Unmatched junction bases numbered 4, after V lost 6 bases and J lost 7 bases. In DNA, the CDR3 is TGTGCTAGTGGCTGGGACAGGGAAAATTCACCCCTCCACTTT. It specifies CASGWDRENSPLHF.

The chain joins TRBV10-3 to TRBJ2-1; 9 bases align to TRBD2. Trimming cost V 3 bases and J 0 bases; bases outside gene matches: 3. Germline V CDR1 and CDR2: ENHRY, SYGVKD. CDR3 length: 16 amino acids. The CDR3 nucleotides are TGTGCCATCAGTGACGGCGGGGGGGCCTCCTACAATGAGCAGTTCTTC. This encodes CAISDGGGASYNEQFF.

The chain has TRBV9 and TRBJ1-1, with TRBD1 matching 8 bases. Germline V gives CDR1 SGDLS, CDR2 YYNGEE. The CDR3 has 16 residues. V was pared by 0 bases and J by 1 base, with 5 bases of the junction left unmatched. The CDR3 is CASSVGLGQGNTEAFF. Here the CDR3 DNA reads TGTGCCAGCAGCGTAGGGCTCGGACAGGGGAACACTGAAGCTTTCTTT.

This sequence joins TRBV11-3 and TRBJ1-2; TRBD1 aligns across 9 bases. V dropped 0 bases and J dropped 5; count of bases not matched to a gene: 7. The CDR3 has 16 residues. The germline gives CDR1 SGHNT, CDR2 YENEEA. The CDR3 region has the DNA TGTGCCAGCAGCTTAGACCCCCGGGGACAGGGATATGGCTACACCTTC. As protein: CASSLDPRGQGYGYTF. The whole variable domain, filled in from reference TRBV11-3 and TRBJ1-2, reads EAGVVQSPRYKIIEKKQPVAFWCNPISGHNTLYWYLQNLGQGPELLIRYENEEAVDDSQLPKDRFSAERLKGVDSTLKIQPAELGDSAVYLCASSLDPRGQGYGYTFGSGTRLTVV.

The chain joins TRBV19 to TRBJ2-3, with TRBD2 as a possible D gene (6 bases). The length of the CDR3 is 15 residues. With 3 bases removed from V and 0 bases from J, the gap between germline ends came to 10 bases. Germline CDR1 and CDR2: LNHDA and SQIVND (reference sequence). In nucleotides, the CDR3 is TGTGCCAGTAGTATGGGACTTTCTAGCACAGATACGCAGTATTTT. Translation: CASSMGLSSTDTQYF.

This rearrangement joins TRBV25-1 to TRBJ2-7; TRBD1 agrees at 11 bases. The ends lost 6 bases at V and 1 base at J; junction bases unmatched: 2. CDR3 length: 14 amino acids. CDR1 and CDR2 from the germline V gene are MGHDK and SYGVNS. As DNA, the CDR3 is TGTGCCAGCAGCGGGGACAGGGGGTCCTACGAGCAGTACTTC. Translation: CASSGDRGSYEQYF.

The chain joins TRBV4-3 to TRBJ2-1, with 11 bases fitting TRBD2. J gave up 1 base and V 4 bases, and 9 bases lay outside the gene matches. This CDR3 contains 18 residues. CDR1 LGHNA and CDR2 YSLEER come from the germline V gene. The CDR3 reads CASSLGLSGRASYNEQFF. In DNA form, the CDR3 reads TGCGCCAGCAGCCTGGGTCTTAGCGGGAGGGCGTCCTACAATGAGCAGTTCTTC.

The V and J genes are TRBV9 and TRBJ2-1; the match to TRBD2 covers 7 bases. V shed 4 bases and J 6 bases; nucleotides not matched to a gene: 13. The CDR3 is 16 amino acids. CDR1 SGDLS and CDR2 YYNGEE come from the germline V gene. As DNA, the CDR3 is TGTGCCAGCAGCAATGGGGGGGGAGCGGGCGTCAATGAGCAGTTCTTC. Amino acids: CASSNGGGAGVNEQFF.

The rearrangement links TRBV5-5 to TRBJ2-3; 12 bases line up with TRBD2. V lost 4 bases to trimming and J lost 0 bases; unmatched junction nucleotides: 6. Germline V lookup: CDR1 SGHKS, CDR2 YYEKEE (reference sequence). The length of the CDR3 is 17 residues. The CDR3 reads CASSIPGTSGSTDTQYF. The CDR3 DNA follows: TGTGCCAGCAGCATCCCCGGGACTAGCGGGAGCACAGATACGCAGTATTTT.

The CDR3, as DNA: TGCGCCAGCGGACAGGGGTTCACAGATACGCAGTATTTT. Encoded protein: CASGQGFTDTQYF. The V gene is TRBV5-1, the J gene TRBJ2-3; 9 nucleotides agree with TRBD1. Looked up from germline, CDR1 is SGHRS and CDR2 is YFSETQ. The J segment lost 2 bases and the V segment lost 7 bases, leaving 2 bases of the junction unmatched. This CDR3 has 13 residues.